This T cell receptor (beta chain) was sequenced for a study of response to subunit inactivated influenza vaccine. Findings of the study overall: The authors suggested that few new T cells are recruited per seasonal influenza vaccination.

Looked up from germline, CDR1 is SGHRS and CDR2 is YFSETQ. V was clipped by 0 bases and J by 3 bases, with 10 bases between them. This CDR3 comprises 15 residues. TCRdb processed the RT-PCR reads anew with MiXCR; each CDR3 protein has one entry. The sample consists of around 520,000 distinct CDR3 sequences, about 25% of them appearing once. Comments on this clonotype: The antigen is unknown.

The J gene is TRBJ2-1, the V gene TRBV5-1, with a weak D call TRBD2 (6 bases). This sample comprised CD4+ T cells sorted from PBMCs, obtained 5 days after vaccination. This TCR was sampled from a man in his forties or fifties who received an inactivated influenza vaccine. As DNA, the CDR3 is TGCGCCAGCAGCTTGGATGGGGGGAACTACAATGAGCAGTTCTTC. This translates into CASSLDGGNYNEQFF.